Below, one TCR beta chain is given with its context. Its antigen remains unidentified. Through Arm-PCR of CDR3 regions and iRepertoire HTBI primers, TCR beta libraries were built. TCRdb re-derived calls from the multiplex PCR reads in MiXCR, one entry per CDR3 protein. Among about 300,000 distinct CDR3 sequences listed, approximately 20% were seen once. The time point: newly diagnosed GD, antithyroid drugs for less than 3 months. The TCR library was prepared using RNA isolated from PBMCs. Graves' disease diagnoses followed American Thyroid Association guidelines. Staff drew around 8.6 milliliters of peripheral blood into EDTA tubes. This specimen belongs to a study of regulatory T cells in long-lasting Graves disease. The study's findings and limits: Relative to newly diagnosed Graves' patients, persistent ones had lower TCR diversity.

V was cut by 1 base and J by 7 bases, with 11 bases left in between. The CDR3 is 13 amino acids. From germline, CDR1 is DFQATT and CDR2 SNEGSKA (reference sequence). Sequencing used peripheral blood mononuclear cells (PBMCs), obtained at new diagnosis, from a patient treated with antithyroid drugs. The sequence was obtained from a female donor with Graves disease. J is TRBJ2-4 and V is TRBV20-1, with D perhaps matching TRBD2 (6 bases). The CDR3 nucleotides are TGCAGTGCTAGAGCTGGACGGGGGAACATTCAGTACTTC. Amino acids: CSARAGRGNIQYF.